This T cell receptor (beta chain) was recorded in a study of T cell responses to AZD1222 COVID-19 vaccine. Comments on this clone: Its target is unknown.

The repertoire was sequenced with immunoSEQ multiplex PCR; TCRdb's copy has only in-frame clones and lacks some. The table records 120,000 or so clones, around 87% of them present only once. Germline V gene data show CDR1 as SQVTM and CDR2 as ANQGSEA. This CDR3 has 13 residues. The ends were cut back, 4 bases at V and 5 bases at J, with 14 bases in the middle. Study observations and caveats: Repertoire sampling was restricted to post-peak T cell response timepoints. CD4 TCRs linked to vaccination spanned spike, dominating at 160-218 and 743-854. A rise in Spike-specific TCR breadth and depth followed two AZD1222 doses. Per reports, nearly half of all spike-specific TCRs target regions that are unmutated in variants.

The sequence was obtained from an adult in good health. The specimen comprised peripheral blood, sampled on day 0 of AZD1222 vaccination. This chain uses TRBV29-1 with TRBJ2-5; the D gene is possibly TRBD1 (5 bases). For the CDR3, the DNA is TGCAGCGTTGGGGGCTCCATGCCGGAGACCCAGTACTTC. Translating gives CSVGGSMPETQYF.